This record looks at one T cell receptor beta chain sequence and its context. This sample stems from a study of control samples from healthy donors and cancer patients. The assay was immunoSEQ multiplex PCR, and TCRdb's table has in-frame clones only and misses some. Of some 74,000 clones in the sample, approximately 91% were seen once. This CDR3 spans 15 amino acids. The ends were cut back, 1 base at V and 1 base at J, with 7 bases in the middle. In germline, CDR1 is SGHAT, CDR2 FQNNGV. Sample: blood. The origin of this receptor is a woman aged 45-60 years in good health. This chain uses TRBV11-2 with TRBJ1-4, with a possible D match to TRBD1 (5 bases). CDR3 sequence reads: CASSLVGGTNEKLFF. The CDR3 DNA is TGTGCCAGCAGCTTAGTTGGGGGAACTAATGAAAAACTGTTTTTT.